This T cell receptor beta chain was recovered during a study of monozygotic twins with inflammatory bowel disease. Study-level findings and limits: With others, IBD patients shared fewer clonotypes than healthy twins did, especially with disease activity. Some repertoire variability may stem from patients' differing immunosuppressive treatments.

Concerning this clonotype itself: The antigen remains unidentified.

From 3,500 to 4,000 ng of total RNA, each TCR library was prepared. Each UMI harboured a 6-nucleotide sample barcode and was appended via template switching. Using the 5' RACE reads, TCRdb records one entry per CDR3 protein without DNA. This sample's table reports around 370,000 distinct CDR3 sequences. The CDR3 spans 14 residues. The chain joins TRBV12-3 or TRBV12-4 to TRBJ2-1. Material for sequencing was blood. The receptor comes from a human donor with ulcerative colitis or Crohn's disease, or a healthy co-twin of an affected twin (not recorded which). CDR3 sequence: CASTHENNYNEQFF.